This T cell receptor beta chain was documented in a study of blood T cell repertoires in COVID-19. For the study at large: From the United States, Italy and Spain came samples of acute and convalescent COVID-19. T cells, B-cell-depleted T cells, or PBMCs supplied cDNA or gDNA.

In the original processing: Amplified reference gene primers provided the basis for estimating nucleated cell counts. TCRdb's table, derived via immunoSEQ multiplex PCR, lists solely in-frame clones and lacks some. V and J calls and clone size are those listed in that table; D and trimming were worked out from the DNA. The sample holds some 390,000 clones, about 87% seen once. This CDR3 is 16 amino acids long. Trimming stripped 0 bases from V and 7 bases from J, with 19 bases between. Germline lookup yields CDR1 LNHNV and CDR2 YYDKDF (reference sequence). The sample taken for sequencing was peripheral blood. This receptor was obtained from a human donor in a cohort sampled during active COVID-19. The chain couples TRBV15 to TRBJ2-7; tentatively, D is TRBD2 (7 bases). The CDR3 DNA reads TGTGCCACCAGCAGAGATAGGGGGGGCGCAGGTGGGGAGCAGTACTTC. This sequence encodes CATSRDRGGAGGEQYF. Full variable domain (rest looked up from reference TRBV15 and TRBJ2-7): DAMVIQNPRYQVTQFGKPVTLSCSQTLNHNVMYWYQQKSSQAPKLLFHYYDKDFNNEADTPDNFQSRRPNTSFCFLDIRSPGLGDTAMYLCATSRDRGGAGGEQYFGPGTRLTVT.